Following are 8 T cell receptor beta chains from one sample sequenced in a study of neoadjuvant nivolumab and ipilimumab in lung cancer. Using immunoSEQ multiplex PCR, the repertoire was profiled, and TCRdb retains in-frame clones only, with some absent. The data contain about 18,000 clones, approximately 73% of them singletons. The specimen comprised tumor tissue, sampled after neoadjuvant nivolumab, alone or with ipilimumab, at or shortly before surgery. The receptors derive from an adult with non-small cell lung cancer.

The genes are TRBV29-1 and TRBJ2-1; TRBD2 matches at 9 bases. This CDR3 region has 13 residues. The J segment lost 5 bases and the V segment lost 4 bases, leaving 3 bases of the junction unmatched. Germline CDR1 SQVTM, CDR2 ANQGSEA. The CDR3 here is CSVVAGVNNEQFF. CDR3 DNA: TGCAGCGTTGTAGCGGGAGTTAACAATGAGCAGTTCTTC.

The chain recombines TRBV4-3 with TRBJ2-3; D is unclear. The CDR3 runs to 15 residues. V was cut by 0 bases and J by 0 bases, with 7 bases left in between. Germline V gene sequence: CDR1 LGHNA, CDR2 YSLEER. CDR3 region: CASSQDPVSTDTQYF. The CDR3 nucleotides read TGCGCCAGCAGCCAAGATCCGGTCAGCACAGATACGCAGTATTTT.

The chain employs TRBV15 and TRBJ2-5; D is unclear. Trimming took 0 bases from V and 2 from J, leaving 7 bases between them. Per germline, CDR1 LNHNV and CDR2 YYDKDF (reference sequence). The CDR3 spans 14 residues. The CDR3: CATSRDIRQETQYF. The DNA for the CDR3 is TGTGCCACCAGCAGAGATATTCGACAAGAGACCCAGTACTTC.

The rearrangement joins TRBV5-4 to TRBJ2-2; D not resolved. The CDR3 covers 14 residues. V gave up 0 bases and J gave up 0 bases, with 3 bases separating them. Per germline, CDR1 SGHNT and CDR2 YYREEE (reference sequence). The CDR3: CASSLDPNTGELFF. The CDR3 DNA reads TGTGCCAGCAGCTTGGACCCGAACACCGGGGAGCTGTTTTTT.

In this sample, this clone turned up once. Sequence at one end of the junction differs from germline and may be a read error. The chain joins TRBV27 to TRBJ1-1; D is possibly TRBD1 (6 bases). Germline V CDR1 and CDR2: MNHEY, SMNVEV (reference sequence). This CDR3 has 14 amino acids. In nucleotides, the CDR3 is TGTGCCAGCAGCTTATCCGGGACAAGGACTGAAGCTTTCTTT. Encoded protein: CASSLSGTRTEAFF.

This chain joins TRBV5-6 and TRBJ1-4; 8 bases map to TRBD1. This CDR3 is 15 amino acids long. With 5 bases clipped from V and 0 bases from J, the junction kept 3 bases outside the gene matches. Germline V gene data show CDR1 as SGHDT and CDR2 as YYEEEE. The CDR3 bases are TGTGCCAGCAGTCCACAGGGGGCAACTAATGAAAAACTGTTTTTT. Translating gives CASSPQGATNEKLFF.

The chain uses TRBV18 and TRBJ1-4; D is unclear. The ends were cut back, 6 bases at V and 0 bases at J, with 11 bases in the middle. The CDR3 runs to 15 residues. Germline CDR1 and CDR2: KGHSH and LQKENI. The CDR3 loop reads CASSPSVATNEKLFF. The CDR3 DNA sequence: TGTGCCAGCTCTCCATCCGTTGCAACTAATGAAAAACTGTTTTTT.

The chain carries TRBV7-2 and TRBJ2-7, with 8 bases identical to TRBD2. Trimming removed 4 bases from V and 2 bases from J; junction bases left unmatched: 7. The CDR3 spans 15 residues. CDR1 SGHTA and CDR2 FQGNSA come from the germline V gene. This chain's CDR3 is CASSSSDGRAYEQYF. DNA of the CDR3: TGTGCCAGCAGCTCCTCGGACGGGAGGGCCTACGAGCAGTACTTC.